These 16 T cell receptor beta chains were sequenced from one sample in a study of cytomegalovirus exposure and HLA in healthy donors. Profiling relied on immunoSEQ multiplex PCR, and the TCRdb table lists in-frame clones only, not all of them. The data show over 110,000 clones, more than 75% seen once. Sequenced material: PBMCs. These TCRs come from a man younger than 30 in good health and CMV-seropositive.

V and J are TRBV18 and TRBJ2-7; the match to TRBD1 covers 8 bases. The CDR3 extends over 15 amino acids. V dropped 2 bases and J dropped 2; count of bases not matched to a gene: 5. Germline CDR1 and CDR2: KGHSH and LQKENI. CDR3 sequence reads: CASSPDRGRTYEQYF. The CDR3 DNA reads as TGTGCCAGCTCACCAGACAGGGGTCGTACCTACGAGCAGTACTTC.

V and J are TRBV19 and TRBJ2-3; the match to TRBD1 covers 9 bases. The ends lost 6 bases at V and 6 bases at J; junction bases unmatched: 7. CDR3 length: 14 residues. Per the germline V gene, CDR1 is LNHDA and CDR2 is SQIVND (reference sequence). Here the CDR3 reads CASRRKTGGDTQYF. As DNA, the CDR3 is TGTGCCAGTAGGAGGAAGACAGGGGGGGATACGCAGTATTTT.

The gene calls are TRBV5-1 and TRBJ2-7; D unresolved. Germline V gene data show CDR1 as SGHRS and CDR2 as YFSETQ. The CDR3 is 16 amino acids. Trimming took 4 bases from V and 0 from J, leaving 17 bases between them. The CDR3 DNA sequence: TGCGCCAGCAGCCCGGGTCGGAGCGCCGACTCCTACGAGCAGTACTTC. Protein sequence: CASSPGRSADSYEQYF.

V usage is TRBV5-1 and J usage is TRBJ1-2, with TRBD1 matching over 7 bases. V shed 4 bases, J shed 7 bases, and the junction held 10 bases outside the gene matches. This CDR3 contains 14 residues. Germline CDR1 SGHRS, CDR2 YFSETQ. CDR3 loop: CASSPGTARFGYTF. The CDR3 DNA is TGCGCCAGCAGCCCCGGGACAGCACGGTTTGGCTACACCTTC.

This clone showed up just once. The rearrangement joins TRBV30 to TRBJ1-2, with TRBD1 matching 10 bases. Germline loops: CDR1 GTSNPN, CDR2 SVGIG (reference sequence). CDR3 size: 14 residues. V lost 5 bases, J lost 0 bases, and 3 bases stayed unmatched. CDR3 residues: CAWDRGRTNYGYTF. Here the CDR3 DNA reads TGTGCCTGGGACAGGGGGCGAACTAACTATGGCTACACCTTC.

The genes are TRBV13 and TRBJ2-2; 10 bases match TRBD1. This CDR3 has 17 residues. Per germline, CDR1 PRHDT and CDR2 FYEKMQ (reference sequence). J lost 9 bases, V lost 5 bases, and 15 bases had no gene match. The DNA of the CDR3 is TGTGCCAGCAGCGCGTCCCGGGACAGGGGTTTGGCCCGGGAGCTGTTTTTT. This codes for CASSASRDRGLARELFF. Together with reference TRBV13 and TRBJ2-2, the CDR3 gives the full variable domain: AAGVIQSPRHLIKEKRETATLKCYPIPRHDTVYWYQQGPGQDPQFLISFYEKMQSDKGSIPDRFSAQQFSDYHSELNMSSLELGDSALYFCASSASRDRGLARELFFGEGSRLTVL.

The chain has TRBV6-1 and TRBJ1-2, with a tentative D call TRBD1 (6 bases). Looked up from germline, CDR1 is MNHNS and CDR2 is SASEGT. There are 15 residues in the CDR3. With 7 bases removed from V and 8 bases from J, the gap between germline ends came to 23 bases. CDR3 sequence (DNA): TGTGCCAGCAACGAGTATTGGGACACCTTCCGAGGCTACACCTTC. This gives the protein CASNEYWDTFRGYTF.

This chain uses TRBV6-1 with TRBJ2-1; a possible D gene is TRBD2 (5 bases). V lost 4 bases, J lost 2 bases, and 9 bases lay in between. The CDR3 is 14 amino acids. CDR1 and CDR2 from the germline V gene are MNHNS and SASEGT. This CDR3 reads CASSVRGTYNEQFF. The DNA of the CDR3 is TGTGCCAGCAGTGTACGGGGAACCTACAATGAGCAGTTCTTC.

The V gene is TRBV27, the J gene TRBJ2-3; TRBD2 aligns across 9 bases. V shed 6 bases and J 5 bases; nucleotides not matched to a gene: 12. CDR1 is MNHEY, CDR2 SMNVEV, per germline (reference sequence). The CDR3 length is 16 residues. As DNA, the CDR3 is TGTGCCAGCAGCAGGGGCGGCGGGAGGGCCGGAGATACGCAGTATTTT. It is translated as CASSRGGGRAGDTQYF.

J is TRBJ1-1 and V is TRBV5-1, with 7 nucleotides matching TRBD1. V gave up 3 bases and J gave up 4 bases; unmatched junction bases: 9. Germline CDR1 is SGHRS and CDR2 is YFSETQ. CDR3 length equals 15 residues. The CDR3 DNA follows: TGCGCCAGCAGCTGGGACAGTCTAGATGGCACTGAAGCTTTCTTT. This sequence encodes CASSWDSLDGTEAFF.

The chain links TRBV2 to TRBJ2-7; 8 bases align to TRBD2. This CDR3 comprises 14 residues. Germline loops: CDR1 SNHLY, CDR2 FYNNEI. Unmatched junction bases numbered 13, after V lost 11 bases and J lost 4 bases. The CDR3 DNA is TGTGCCTCCCTGGGAAGCGGGGGAGGTTACGAGCAGTACTTC. Its translation is CASLGSGGGYEQYF.

The V gene is TRBV12-5, the J gene TRBJ2-1; 11 bases align to TRBD2. Germline V gene lookup returns CDR1 LGHNT and CDR2 FRNRAP. J lost 5 bases, V lost 1 base, and 10 bases had no gene match. The CDR3 loop spans 18 amino acids. For the CDR3, the DNA is TGTGCTAGTGGTTTGGCCCGACGACTAGCGGGAATGAACAATGAGCAGTTCTTC. It encodes CASGLARRLAGMNNEQFF.

This clone was recorded once. The chain has TRBV27 and TRBJ2-1; D not certain. CDR1 is MNHEY, CDR2 SMNVEV, per germline (reference sequence). The CDR3 loop spans 13 amino acids. Trimming removed 6 bases from V and 7 bases from J, with 13 bases in between. This CDR3 reads CASSLSSWNEQFF. The DNA of the CDR3 is TGTGCCAGCAGCCTATCATCTTGGAATGAGCAGTTCTTC.

With regard to this clone: Sequence at one end of the junction differs from germline and may be a read error. V is TRBV5-4 and J is TRBJ1-1; no definite D call. The CDR3 totals 12 residues. Looked up from germline, CDR1 is SGHNT and CDR2 is YYREEE (reference sequence). The CDR3 protein is CASSLADTEAFF. CDR3 DNA: TGTGCCAGCAGCTTGGCCGACACAGAAGCTTTCTTT.

The rearrangement joins TRBV6-5 to TRBJ1-1; D unresolved. The ends were cut back, 2 bases at V and 5 bases at J, with 9 bases in the middle. CDR3 size: 13 residues. Germline CDR1 MNHEY, CDR2 SVGAGI. CDR3 bases: TGTGCCAGCAGTTACGAGCAGGTTACTGAAGCTTTCTTT. It specifies CASSYEQVTEAFF.

V usage is TRBV5-6 and J usage is TRBJ1-1; 8 bases are shared with TRBD1. The CDR3 covers 16 residues. V lost 4 bases to trimming and J lost 3 bases; unmatched junction nucleotides: 11. Looked up from germline, CDR1 is SGHDT and CDR2 is YYEEEE. CDR3 DNA sequence: TGTGCCAGCAGCGTATTAGGACAGGGTCGGGACACTGAAGCTTTCTTT. Translating it yields CASSVLGQGRDTEAFF.